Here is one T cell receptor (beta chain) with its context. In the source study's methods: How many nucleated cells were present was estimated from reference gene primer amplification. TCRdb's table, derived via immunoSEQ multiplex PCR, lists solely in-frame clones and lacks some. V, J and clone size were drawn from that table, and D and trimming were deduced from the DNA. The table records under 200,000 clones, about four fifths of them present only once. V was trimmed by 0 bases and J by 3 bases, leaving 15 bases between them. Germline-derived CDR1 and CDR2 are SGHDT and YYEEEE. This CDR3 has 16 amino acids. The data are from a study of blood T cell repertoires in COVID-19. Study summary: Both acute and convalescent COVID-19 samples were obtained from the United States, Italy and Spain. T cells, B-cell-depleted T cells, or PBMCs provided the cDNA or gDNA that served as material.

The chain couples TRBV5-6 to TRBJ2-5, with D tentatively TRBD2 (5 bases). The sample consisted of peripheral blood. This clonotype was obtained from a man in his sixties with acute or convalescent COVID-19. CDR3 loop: CASSLAGVAEEETQYF. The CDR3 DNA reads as TGTGCCAGCAGCTTGGCCGGTGTGGCGGAGGAAGAGACCCAGTACTTC.